Described below is a single TCR beta chain sequence and its context. No antigen is known for it. Base quality data are lacking; no much larger clone is found one base away. There are 16 amino acids in the CDR3, from cysteine to phenylalanine inclusive. Only CDR3 DNA remains: 48 bases, in frame from the first base. Using the deep immunoSEQ assay, TCR CDR3 regions were amplified from genomic DNA by multiplex PCR. Extracted genomic DNA from each cell subset was distributed evenly across all wells of several immunoSEQ 96-well plates, and each plate was treated as a replicate. For sorted subsets, about 0.2 ug genomic DNA, equal to approximately 30,000 T cell genomes, was loaded into each replicate PCR. The purified libraries were quantified using a Qubit 3.0 fluorometer, sized with a Bioanalyzer 2100, and then quantified again using the KAPA Library Quantification kit. Every immunoSEQ 96-well plate was sequenced on a dedicated single-read 150-cycle Illumina NextSeq 550 flow cell. The published analysis was carried out like this. Because only junctional sequences without quality scores were contained in the immunoSEQ output, filtering matching that applied to full-length reads could not be performed. To assign V/J genes and CDR3, sequences were annotated against IMGT germline references using PyIR, a Python wrapper for IgBLAST v1.9. Any read was removed if the V/J assignment was weak (E-value above 1e-6), the CDR3 was missing, or the read contained stop codons, out-of-frame junctions, or ambiguous translated residues. A V3J clonotype was defined by an identical inferred V gene, J gene, and CDR3 amino acid sequence. The percentage overlap between two repertoires was calculated by dividing the number of shared unique clonotypes by the size of the smaller repertoire. Richness of each repertoire was evaluated using RTK rarefaction, the Chao1 estimator, and Recon v2.1 estimates of unobserved clonotypes. Generation probabilities were computed with OLGA for all TCRbeta clonotypes obtained by the gDNA method from several donors. As stored in TCRdb, this immuneACCESS dataset retains in-frame rearrangements with V and J assigned. A fraction of the clones does not appear; measured against another copy, unresolved V genes explain less than half of the discrepancy, and the remainder lacks a known reason. D and trimming come from the DNA, and the V and J calls and clone size come from that table. Across this sample there are around 1.9 million clones, with over 85% seen only once. More than 1.5% of the sample is taken by the ten largest.

For the CD8 naive samples, CD45RO-negative cells were positively selected for CCR7, yielding a CD45RA+CCR7+ population from which TemRA cells were excluded. The donors were healthy, HIV-negative adults who had no recently reported acute infections or vaccinations. Every donor was a Caucasian adult residing in Nashville, Tennessee, USA. After blood collection by leukapheresis, PBMCs were isolated using Ficoll-Histopaque density gradient centrifugation and then cryopreserved in the vapor phase of liquid nitrogen. Analytical flow cytometry was used to check the purity and quantity of every magnetically sorted T cell population. Genomic DNA was isolated from each sorted fraction and quantified by UV absorbance on a Nanodrop 2000c. The data are from a study of shared clonotypes between healthy human individuals (TCRdb year 2020). As for the study more broadly: The cohort comprised a couple of women and three men aged 18 to 49 years. For each donor, CD4 naive and CD4 memory were each run on three plates, CD8 naive on two plates, and CD8 memory on one plate. The study deeply sequenced blood TCR repertoires of about 5 healthy adults to estimate repertoire size and the extent of clonotype sharing between individuals. Different laboratories and diverse techniques were used to prepare libraries and sequence TCR repertoires, to increase sequencing depth and limit assay-specific biases. Between about 0.8 and 9.5 billion PBMCs per donor were obtained by leukapheresis. Study-level results and caveats: Estimated clonotype richness was generally larger for naive than for memory subsets. Because the study included only a small number of donors, the genetic and exposure-history diversity represented was limited. Only blood was sampled, and tissue TCR repertoires likely differ from those in blood. Approximately 5% of naive CD4, 3.5% of naive CD8, roughly 2.4% of memory CD4, and about 0.4% of memory CD8 clonotypes were shared across several donors. Higher generation probabilities were observed for clonotypes shared by all four sorted-subset donors than for non-shared clonotypes. Even with the large sequencing depth, rarefaction of the sorted-subset datasets indicated that sequencing was incomplete. Pairwise subsampling led to the expectation that sequencing depth would affect the degree of clonotype sharing among donors.

Material for sequencing was naive CD8+ T cells from PBMCs. The cell subset or site label here, explained by the study, means: CD45RA+CCR7+. The clonotype comes from a man aged 18 to 30 in good health. Some clones in this sample may be carry-over from other donors' samples. Here the chain combines TRBV21-1 and TRBJ1-2. TRBV21-1 is a pseudogene. Here the CDR3 is given as CASSTPPRGAILGYTF. Read as DNA, the sequence is TGTGCCAGCAGCACCCCGCCCAGAGGGGCAATTCTGGGCTACACCTTC.